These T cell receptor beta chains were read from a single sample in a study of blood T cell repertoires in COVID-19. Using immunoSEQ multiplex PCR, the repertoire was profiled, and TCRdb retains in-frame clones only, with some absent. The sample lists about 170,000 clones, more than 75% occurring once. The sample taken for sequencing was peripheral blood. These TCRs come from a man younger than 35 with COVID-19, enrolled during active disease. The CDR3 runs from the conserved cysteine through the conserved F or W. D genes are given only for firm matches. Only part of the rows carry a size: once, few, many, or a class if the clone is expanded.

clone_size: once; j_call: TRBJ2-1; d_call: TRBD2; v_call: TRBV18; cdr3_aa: CASSPEGLAGGPGEQFF; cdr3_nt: TGTGCCAGCTCACCAGAGGGACTAGCGGGAGGGCCTGGTGAGCAGTTCTTC
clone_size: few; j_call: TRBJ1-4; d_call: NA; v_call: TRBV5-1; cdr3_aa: CASSITGRFDEKLFF; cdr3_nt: TGCGCCAGCAGCATTACAGGGAGATTCGACGAAAAACTGTTTTTT
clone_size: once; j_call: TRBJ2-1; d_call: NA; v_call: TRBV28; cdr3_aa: CASSLYSSVLIFGEQFF; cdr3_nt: TGTGCCAGCAGTTTATATTCTAGCGTCTTAATCTTCGGTGAGCAGTTCTTC
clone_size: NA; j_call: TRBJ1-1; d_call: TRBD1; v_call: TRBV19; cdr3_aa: CASSIQRGQGTEAFF; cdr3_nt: TGTGCCAGTAGTATTCAGAGGGGGCAAGGGACTGAAGCTTTCTTT
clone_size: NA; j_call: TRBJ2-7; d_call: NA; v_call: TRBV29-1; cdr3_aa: CSVMRASSYEQYF; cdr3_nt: TGCAGCGTTATGCGGGCCAGCTCCTACGAGCAGTACTTC
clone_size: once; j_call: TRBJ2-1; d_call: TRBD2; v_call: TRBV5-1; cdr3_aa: CASSLVAGESGEQFF; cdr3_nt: TGCGCCAGCAGCTTGGTTGCGGGAGAATCCGGTGAGCAGTTCTTC
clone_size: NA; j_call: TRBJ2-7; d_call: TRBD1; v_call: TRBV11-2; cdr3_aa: CASSLGGQPYEQYF; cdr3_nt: TGTGCCAGCAGCTTAGGGGGACAGCCCTACGAGCAGTACTTC
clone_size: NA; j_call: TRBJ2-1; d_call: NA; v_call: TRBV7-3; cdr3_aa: CASSFNGGSGSYNEQFF; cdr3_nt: TGTGCCAGCAGCTTCAACGGGGGTTCAGGGTCATACAATGAGCAGTTCTTC
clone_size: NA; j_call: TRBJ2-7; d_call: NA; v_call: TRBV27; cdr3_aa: CASSSPVGGGQNSYEQYF; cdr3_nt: TGTGCCAGCAGTTCCCCCGTTGGTGGCGGACAAAACTCCTACGAGCAGTACTTC
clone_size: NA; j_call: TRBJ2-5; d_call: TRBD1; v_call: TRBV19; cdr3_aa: CASSTQRDRGGETQYF; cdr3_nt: TGTGCCAGTAGTACACAAAGGGACAGGGGAGGGGAGACCCAGTACTTC
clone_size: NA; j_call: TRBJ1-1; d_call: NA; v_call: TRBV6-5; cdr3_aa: CASSRTSGKNTEAFF; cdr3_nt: TGTGCCAGCAGCCGAACGTCGGGGAAGAACACTGAAGCTTTCTTT
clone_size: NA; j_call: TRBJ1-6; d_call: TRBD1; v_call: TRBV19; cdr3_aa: CASSTLTGESPLHF; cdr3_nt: TGTGCCAGTAGTACCCTGACAGGGGAATCACCCCTCCACTTT
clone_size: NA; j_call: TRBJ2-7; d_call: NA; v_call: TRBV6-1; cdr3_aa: CASSEEARRRGEQYF; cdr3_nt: TGTGCCAGCAGTGAAGAGGCACGCCGGCGCGGGGAGCAGTACTTC
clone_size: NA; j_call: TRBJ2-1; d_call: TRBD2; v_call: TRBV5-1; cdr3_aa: CASSLVTSGSRVNEQFF; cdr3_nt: TGCGCCAGCAGCTTGGTAACTAGCGGGAGTAGAGTGAATGAGCAGTTCTTC
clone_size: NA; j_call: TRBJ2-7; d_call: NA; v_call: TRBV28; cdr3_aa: CASSSHGGVHEQYF; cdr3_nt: TGTGCCAGCAGTTCTCACGGGGGAGTCCACGAGCAGTACTTC
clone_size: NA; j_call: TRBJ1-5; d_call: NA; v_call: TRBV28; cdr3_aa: CASSLLSRGRRNQPQHF; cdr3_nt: TGTGCCAGCAGTTTATTAAGCCGCGGACGGAGGAATCAGCCCCAGCATTTT
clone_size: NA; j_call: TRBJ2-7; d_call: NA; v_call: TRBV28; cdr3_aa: CASTRGHYEQYF; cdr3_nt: TGTGCCAGCACAAGAGGGCATTACGAGCAGTACTTC
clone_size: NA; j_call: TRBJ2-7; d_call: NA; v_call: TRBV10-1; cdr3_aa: CASSETGHRLTYEQYF; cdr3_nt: TGCGCCAGCAGTGAGACAGGTCACAGGTTGACCTACGAGCAGTACTTC